This TCR beta chain stems from a study of blood T cell repertoires in COVID-19. Overall study context: PBMCs, B-cell-depleted T cells, or T cells were the source of the cDNA or gDNA that made up the material.

In the study's own analysis: Reference gene primer amplification yielded estimated nucleated cell counts. Libraries were prepared by immunoSEQ multiplex PCR; TCRdb keeps only in-frame clonotypes and omits some of them. The D gene and trimming were derived from the DNA, and the V and J assignments and clone size from that table. The table lists 200,000 to 250,000 clones, approximately 83% of them singletons. The CDR3 is made up of 16 amino acids. V gave up 4 bases and J gave up 3 bases, with 19 bases separating them. From germline, CDR1 is SGDLS and CDR2 YYNGEE. Sequencing input: peripheral blood. The chain recombines TRBV9 with TRBJ1-1; a weak D match, TRBD1 (6 bases). This receptor was obtained from a man aged 30 to 45 who had recovered from COVID-19. CDR3 bases: TGTGCCAGCAGCCCTCGGGAGGGGGTTAGGGACACTGAAGCTTTCTTT. Its protein product is CASSPREGVRDTEAFF.